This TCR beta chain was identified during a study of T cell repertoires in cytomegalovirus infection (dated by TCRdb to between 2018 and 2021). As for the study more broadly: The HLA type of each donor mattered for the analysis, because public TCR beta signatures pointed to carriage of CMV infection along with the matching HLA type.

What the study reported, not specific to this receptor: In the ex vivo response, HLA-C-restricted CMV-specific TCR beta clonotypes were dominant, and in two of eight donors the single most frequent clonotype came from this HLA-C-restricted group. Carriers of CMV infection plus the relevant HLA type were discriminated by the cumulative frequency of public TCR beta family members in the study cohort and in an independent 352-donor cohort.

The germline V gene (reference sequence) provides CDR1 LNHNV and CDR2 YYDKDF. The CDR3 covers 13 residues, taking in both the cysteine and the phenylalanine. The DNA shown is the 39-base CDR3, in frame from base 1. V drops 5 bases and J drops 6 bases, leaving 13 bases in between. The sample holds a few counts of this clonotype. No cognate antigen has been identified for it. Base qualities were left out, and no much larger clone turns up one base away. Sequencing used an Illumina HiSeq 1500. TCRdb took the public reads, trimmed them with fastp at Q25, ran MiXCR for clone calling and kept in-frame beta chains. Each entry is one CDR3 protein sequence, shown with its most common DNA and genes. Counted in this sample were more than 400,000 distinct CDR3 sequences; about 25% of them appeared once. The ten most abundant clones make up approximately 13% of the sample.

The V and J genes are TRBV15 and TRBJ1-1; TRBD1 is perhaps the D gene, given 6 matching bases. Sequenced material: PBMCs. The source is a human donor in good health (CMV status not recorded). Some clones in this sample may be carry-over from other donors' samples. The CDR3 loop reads CATSRPGQPEAFF. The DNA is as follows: TGTGCCACCAGCCGTCCGGGACAACCTGAAGCTTTCTTT.